This T cell receptor (beta chain) was obtained from a study of T-cell memory formation after mild COVID-19. Study background: For the most part, TCR clusters were specific to one donor.

Study-level findings and limits: Of the contracting clones, CD4+ ones lay mainly in CM and EM, and CD8+ ones in EMRA. Cross-reactive memory appears to have joined, as suggested by some responding clones showing up in pre-infection memory.

This clonotype was observed many times. Its antigen is unidentified. The CDR3 extends over 12 amino acids. Germline V lookup: CDR1 DFQATT, CDR2 SNEGSKA (reference sequence). The V end lost 4 bases, the J end lost 7 bases, and 13 bases lay between the germline ends. It was 5'RACE with constant-segment primers that produced the TCR alpha and TCR beta cDNA libraries, which carried sample barcodes and UMIs. TCRdb re-analysed the 5' RACE reads in MiXCR, keeping a single row per CDR3 protein. This table holds some 450,000 distinct CDR3 sequences, 15% to 20% found once. The V call is TRBV20-1, the J call TRBJ1-1; D may be TRBD1 (5 bases). This TCR was sampled from a man younger than 35 who had mild COVID-19 (a few samples of this study predate the infection). Cell type and time point are not known. The sequenced sample consisted of PBMCs or a T cell subset sorted from them (not recorded which). The CDR3 loop reads CSATGHPLEAFF. The CDR3 bases are TGCAGTGCTACCGGACATCCTCTTGAAGCTTTCTTT.